Below are 32 T cell receptor beta chains sequenced from a single sample in a study of control samples from healthy donors and cancer patients. Only in-frame clones appear in the TCRdb table, and some are missing; sequencing was by immunoSEQ multiplex PCR. The sample has about 80,000 clones; roughly 89% are singletons. Material: blood. Receptors were obtained from a man aged 45-60 years in good health.

The rearrangement links TRBV5-1 to TRBJ2-2; no clear D gene. The CDR3 consists of 15 residues. In germline, CDR1 is SGHRS, CDR2 YFSETQ. V was pared by 2 bases and J by 0 bases, with 8 bases between. CDR3: CASSLGSANTGELFF. For the CDR3, the DNA is TGCGCCAGCAGCTTAGGGTCGGCGAACACCGGGGAGCTGTTTTTT. The full variable domain, its missing parts supplied by reference TRBV5-1 and TRBJ2-2, is KAGVTQTPRYLIKTRGQQVTLSCSPISGHRSVSWYQQTPGQGLQFLFEYFSETQRNKGNFPGRFSGRQFSNSRSEMNVSTLELGDSALYLCASSLGSANTGELFFGEGSRLTVL.

This chain links TRBV7-9 with TRBJ1-1; D is unclear. The germline V gene encodes CDR1 SEHNR and CDR2 FQNEAQ (reference sequence). V lost 2 bases, J lost 0 bases, and 4 bases lay in between. The CDR3 has 13 amino acids. The CDR3 loop reads CASSLRLNTEAFF. For the CDR3, the DNA is TGTGCCAGCAGCTTACGGTTGAACACTGAAGCTTTCTTT.

The chain joins TRBV19 to TRBJ1-1; tentative D call: TRBD1 (6 bases). The CDR3 contains 14 residues. V was pared by 5 bases and J by 0 bases, with 10 bases between. Germline V lookup: CDR1 LNHDA, CDR2 SQIVND (reference sequence). The CDR3 DNA reads as TGTGCCAGTAGTCCCACAGGGCTGAACACTGAAGCTTTCTTT. Translation gives CASSPTGLNTEAFF.

This clone was picked up one time. The chain is built from TRBV7-9 and TRBJ2-1; D uncertain. Germline lookup yields CDR1 SEHNR and CDR2 FQNEAQ (reference sequence). V was pared by 8 bases and J by 9 bases, with 8 bases between. The CDR3 is made up of 10 amino acids. The CDR3 nucleotides are TGTGCCAGCGGGAACAGTGAGCAGTTCTTC. It codes for CASGNSEQFF.

This clone was counted a single time. V is TRBV10-1 and J is TRBJ2-1; 7 nucleotides match TRBD2. This CDR3 is 14 amino acids long. V was pared by 4 bases and J by 3 bases, with 3 bases of the junction left unmatched. The germline V gene encodes CDR1 WNHNN and CDR2 SYGVQD (reference sequence). CDR3 sequence reads: CASSVTGGYNEQFF. The CDR3, as DNA: TGCGCCAGCAGTGTAACGGGGGGCTACAATGAGCAGTTCTTC.

The chain carries TRBV27 and TRBJ1-6, with D tentatively TRBD1 (5 bases). Trimming took off 2 bases at V and 6 bases at J, with 14 bases between the two ends. Germline lookup yields CDR1 MNHEY and CDR2 SMNVEV (reference sequence). The CDR3 extends over 16 amino acids. CDR3 region: CASSLISGGGNSPLHF. The CDR3 region has the DNA TGTGCCAGCAGTTTAATTTCCGGGGGAGGTAATTCACCCCTCCACTTT.

The V call is TRBV18, the J call TRBJ1-6; TRBD1 matches at 9 bases. V lost 5 bases to trimming and J lost 6 bases; unmatched junction nucleotides: 2. This CDR3 has 14 residues. Germline CDR1 and CDR2: KGHSH and LQKENI. As DNA, the CDR3 is TGTGCCAGCTCATCGGACAGGGGTAATTCACCCCTCCACTTT. This codes for CASSSDRGNSPLHF.

The chain combines TRBV7-3 with TRBJ2-2; TRBD1 agrees at 8 bases. With V trimmed by 5 bases and J by 2 bases, 7 bases remained unmatched. This CDR3 has 16 residues. Germline CDR1 is SGHTA and CDR2 is FQGTGA. The CDR3 nucleotides are TGTGCCAGCAGCAGCAGAGGACAGGGTAACACCGGGGAGCTGTTTTTT. Residues: CASSSRGQGNTGELFF. The whole variable domain, remainder taken from reference TRBV7-3 and TRBJ2-2, is GAGVSQTPSNKVTEKGKYVELRCDPISGHTALYWYRQSLGQGPEFLIYFQGTGAADDSGLPNDRFFAVRPEGSVSTLKIQRTERGDSAVYLCASSSRGQGNTGELFFGEGSRLTVL.

The DNA of the CDR3 is TGTGCCAGCCTTGCCGGGACTAACTATGGCTACACCTTC. It is translated as CASLAGTNYGYTF. The genes are TRBV6-5 and TRBJ1-2, with D unclear. Germline CDR1 reads MNHEY; CDR2 reads SVGAGI. This CDR3 has 13 residues. Trimming removed 8 bases from V and 0 bases from J, with 10 bases in between.

This clone was found a few times. This chain uses TRBV6-2 or TRBV6-3 with TRBJ2-1, with 7 bases aligning to TRBD2. Germline CDR1 and CDR2: MNHEY and SVGEGT. The ends lost 4 bases at V and 0 bases at J; junction bases unmatched: 9. This CDR3 has 17 amino acids. The CDR3 loop is CASSFQTSRSSYNEQFF. Written as DNA, the CDR3 is TGTGCCAGCAGTTTCCAGACTAGCAGGAGCTCCTACAATGAGCAGTTCTTC.

The chain carries TRBV5-1 and TRBJ2-1, with 8 bases aligning to TRBD1. Germline values: CDR1 SGHRS, CDR2 YFSETQ. Unmatched junction bases numbered 4, after V lost 2 bases and J lost 6 bases. The CDR3 sequence is 14 residues long. As DNA, the CDR3 is TGCGCCAGCAGCTTAGGACAGGGAATCAATGAGCAGTTCTTC. Its translation is CASSLGQGINEQFF. Full variable domain (outside the CDR3, taken from reference TRBV5-1 and TRBJ2-1): KAGVTQTPRYLIKTRGQQVTLSCSPISGHRSVSWYQQTPGQGLQFLFEYFSETQRNKGNFPGRFSGRQFSNSRSEMNVSTLELGDSALYLCASSLGQGINEQFFGPGTRLTVL.

This clone was detected once. This sequence joins TRBV5-4 and TRBJ1-2, with TRBD1 as a possible D gene (6 bases). The germline V and J ends were trimmed by 0 bases and 8 bases, with 17 bases remaining between them. The CDR3 length is 15 residues. Germline V gene data show CDR1 as SGHNT and CDR2 as YYREEE (reference sequence). Here the CDR3 reads CASSLGGQGKDGYTF. CDR3 coding DNA: TGTGCCAGCAGCTTGGGAGGGCAGGGGAAGGACGGCTACACCTTC. Drawing the rest from reference TRBV5-4 and TRBJ1-2, the complete variable domain is ETGVTQSPTHLIKTRGQQVTLRCSSQSGHNTVSWYQQALGQGPQFIFQYYREEENGRGNFPPRFSGLQFPNYSSELNVNALELDDSALYLCASSLGGQGKDGYTFGSGTRLTVV.

J is TRBJ2-7 and V is TRBV4-2; TRBD1 matches 11 bases. This CDR3 region has 16 residues. J was trimmed by 5 bases and V by 0 bases; bases with no gene match: 6. Germline assignment: CDR1 LGHNA and CDR2 YNFKEQ. The CDR3 is CASSQELGQGADEQYF. Written as DNA, the CDR3 is TGTGCCAGCAGCCAAGAACTCGGACAGGGGGCCGACGAGCAGTACTTC.

The chain has TRBV10-3 and TRBJ2-7; possible D gene TRBD2, 5 bases. CDR1 is ENHRY and CDR2 is SYGVKD in the germline V gene. V lost 7 bases and J 0 bases, leaving 19 bases between the germline ends. CDR3 size: 16 residues. The CDR3 loop reads CAITPTRSNRSYEQYF. The CDR3 region has the DNA TGTGCCATCACCCCCACTAGATCTAACCGCTCCTACGAGCAGTACTTC.

This clone was seen once. This chain links TRBV3-1 (or the pseudogene TRBV3-2) with TRBJ1-2, with 9 bases aligning to TRBD1. This CDR3 comprises 15 residues. Trimming took 3 bases from V and 2 from J; bases not matched to a gene: 4. Germline V gives CDR1 LGHDT, CDR2 YNNKEL (reference sequence). The CDR3 coding sequence is TGTGCCAGCAGCCAGAACAGGGGGCAGAACTATGGCTACACCTTC. Translated: CASSQNRGQNYGYTF.

The chain uses TRBV6-5 and TRBJ2-7, with D possibly called TRBD1 or TRBD2 (5 bases each). V dropped 4 bases and J dropped 2 bases, with 12 bases sitting between them. Per germline, CDR1 MNHEY and CDR2 SVGAGI. There are 14 residues in the CDR3. The CDR3 reads CASSFSGRAYEQYF. CDR3 nucleotides: TGTGCCAGCAGTTTTTCGGGGCGCGCCTACGAGCAGTACTTC.

This clone was found once. V and J are TRBV15 and TRBJ2-5, with TRBD2 as a possible D gene (5 bases). The V gene lost 5 bases and the J gene lost 5 bases, with 18 bases spanning the gap. Germline CDR1 is LNHNV and CDR2 is YYDKDF (reference sequence). This CDR3 spans 15 amino acids. The CDR3 reads CATSRDHSVGETQYF. In DNA form, the CDR3 reads TGTGCCACCAGCCGCGACCATAGCGTCGGGGAGACCCAGTACTTC.

The chain links TRBV7-3 to TRBJ2-3; 10 nucleotides align to TRBD2. The germline gives CDR1 SGHTA, CDR2 FQGTGA. V was clipped by 5 bases and J by 1 base; unmatched bases: 9. The CDR3 extends over 17 amino acids. This chain's CDR3 is CASSRGGLAGGTDTQYF. The CDR3 DNA reads as TGTGCCAGCAGCCGTGGGGGGCTAGCGGGGGGCACAGATACGCAGTATTTT.

This chain joins TRBV27 and TRBJ1-1; weak D call: TRBD1 (5 bases). V was clipped by 2 bases and J by 3 bases, with 13 bases between them. This CDR3 region has 15 residues. Germline assignment: CDR1 MNHEY and CDR2 SMNVEV (reference sequence). CDR3 residues: CASSLGQGPYTEAFF. CDR3 nucleotide sequence: TGTGCCAGCAGTTTAGGGCAGGGACCGTACACTGAAGCTTTCTTT.

The V and J genes are TRBV5-1 and TRBJ1-1, with D maybe TRBD1 (6 bases). The germline V gene encodes CDR1 SGHRS and CDR2 YFSETQ. Trimming removed 4 bases at V and 1 base at J, with 17 bases between. This CDR3 spans 16 amino acids. The CDR3 DNA follows: TGCGCCAGCAGCCTAGGGGGGACCACAGGGAACACTGAAGCTTTCTTT. Translation gives CASSLGGTTGNTEAFF.

DNA of the CDR3: TGTGCCTGGAGTGCCGGACAGTGGATCGAGGAAGCTTTCTTT. This sequence encodes CAWSAGQWIEEAFF. The gene calls are TRBV30 and TRBJ1-1; TRBD1 might be the D (6 bases). V dropped 1 base and J dropped 8 bases, with 17 bases sitting between them. Germline CDR1 is GTSNPN and CDR2 is SVGIG (reference sequence). This CDR3 region has 14 residues. The full variable domain, completed using reference TRBV30 and TRBJ1-1, is SQTIHQWPATLVQPVGSPLSLECTVEGTSNPNLYWYRQAAGRGLQLLFYSVGIGQISSEVPQNLSASRPQDRQFILSSKKLLLSDSGFYLCAWSAGQWIEEAFFGQGTRLTVV.

The chain has TRBV6-1 and TRBJ1-3; D is unclear. V was trimmed by 1 base and J by 0 bases, leaving 7 bases between them. This CDR3 is built from 15 residues. In germline, CDR1 is MNHNS, CDR2 SASEGT. For the CDR3, the DNA is TGTGCCAGCAGTGAAGGAGCCGACTCTGGAAACACCATATATTTT. Its translation is CASSEGADSGNTIYF.

The V and J genes are TRBV10-2 and TRBJ1-6; 7 bases fit TRBD1. Germline V gene data show CDR1 as WSHSY and CDR2 as SAAADI. After removal of 3 bases from V and 9 bases from J, the junction contained 8 bases not matched to a gene. CDR3 length: 15 residues. CDR3 loop: CASSEKGGVGSPLHF. As DNA, the CDR3 is TGCGCCAGCAGTGAAAAAGGGGGCGTCGGTTCACCCCTCCACTTT.

The gene calls are TRBV5-1 and TRBJ2-7; D possibly uses TRBD1 or TRBD2 (5 bases each). Per germline, CDR1 SGHRS and CDR2 YFSETQ. V gave up 0 bases and J gave up 1 base, with 11 bases separating them. This CDR3 comprises 15 residues. This CDR3 is CASSLVEAGSYEQYF. CDR3 bases: TGCGCCAGCAGCTTGGTGGAGGCAGGGTCCTACGAGCAGTACTTC.

The chain is built from TRBV7-9 and TRBJ2-2; no definite D call. The CDR3 is 13 residues long. Germline V gene sequence: CDR1 SEHNR, CDR2 FQNEAQ (reference sequence). Trimming stripped 5 bases from V and 3 bases from J, with 7 bases between. The CDR3 spells CASSRRDTGELFF. CDR3 in DNA: TGTGCCAGCAGCCGACGAGACACCGGGGAGCTGTTTTTT. Full variable domain (remainder filled in from reference TRBV7-9 and TRBJ2-2): DTGVSQNPRHKITKRGQNVTFRCDPISEHNRLYWYRQTLGQGPEFLTYFQNEAQLEKSRLLSDRFSAERPKGSFSTLEIQRTEQGDSAMYLCASSRRDTGELFFGEGSRLTVL.

The rearrangement joins TRBV6-6 to TRBJ1-2; 10 bases align to TRBD1. Germline CDR1 and CDR2: MNHNY and SVGAGI (reference sequence). This CDR3 contains 13 residues. Trimming cost V 6 bases and J 7 bases; bases outside gene matches: 5. The CDR3 DNA follows: TGTGCCAGCAGGGGGGGGACAGGGGCTGGCTACACCTTC. Translated: CASRGGTGAGYTF.

CDR3 residues: CASSTGVGYGYTF. For the CDR3, the DNA is TGTGCCAGCAGTACAGGGGTAGGCTATGGCTACACCTTC. The chain couples TRBV28 to TRBJ1-2; 7 bases map to TRBD1. This CDR3 spans 13 amino acids. The V gene end was trimmed by 5 bases and the J gene end by 4 bases; junction bases not matched to a gene: 4. CDR1 is MDHEN and CDR2 is SYDVKM in the germline V gene.

The chain carries TRBV2 and TRBJ1-4; perhaps TRBD1 as D (5 bases). This CDR3 has 13 amino acids. Germline V gene data show CDR1 as SNHLY and CDR2 as FYNNEI. V was cut by 7 bases and J by 0 bases, with 6 bases left in between. The CDR3 nucleotides read TGTGCCAGCACGGGGGCAACTAATGAAAAACTGTTTTTT. Its translation is CASTGATNEKLFF.

The chain is built from TRBV10-1 and TRBJ2-3; no reliable D call. Germline V CDR1 and CDR2: WNHNN, SYGVQD (reference sequence). Trimming pared 1 base from V and 0 bases from J, leaving 11 bases between. This CDR3 is built from 16 residues. The CDR3 sequence is CASSELGSSSTDTQYF. Here the CDR3 DNA reads TGCGCCAGCAGTGAGTTGGGCTCCTCTAGCACAGATACGCAGTATTTT.

The chain recombines TRBV4-2 with TRBJ2-7; D remains ambiguous. Germline V CDR1 and CDR2: LGHNA, YNFKEQ. The length of the CDR3 is 14 residues. Deletions cut 5 bases from V and 1 base from J, with 12 bases between. As DNA, the CDR3 is TGTGCCAGCAGCTTAAGCTCTTTTTCCTACGAGCAGTACTTC. It encodes CASSLSSFSYEQYF.

The chain links TRBV5-6 to TRBJ1-1; possible D gene TRBD1, 6 bases. V was trimmed by 4 bases and J by 4 bases, leaving 17 bases between them. The CDR3 extends over 15 amino acids. CDR1 and CDR2 (germline): SGHDT, YYEEEE. CDR3 region: CASSTYRVWGTEAFF. The CDR3 DNA is TGTGCCAGCAGCACATACAGGGTCTGGGGCACTGAAGCTTTCTTT.

The chain carries TRBV6-5 and TRBJ1-4; TRBD1 is a possible D gene (5 bases). In germline, CDR1 is MNHEY, CDR2 SVGAGI. V was cut by 8 bases and J by 4 bases, with 14 bases left in between. This CDR3 is 14 amino acids long. The CDR3 DNA reads TGTGCCAGCGGCAGGGACTCCATTAATGAAAAACTGTTTTTT. Its protein product is CASGRDSINEKLFF.